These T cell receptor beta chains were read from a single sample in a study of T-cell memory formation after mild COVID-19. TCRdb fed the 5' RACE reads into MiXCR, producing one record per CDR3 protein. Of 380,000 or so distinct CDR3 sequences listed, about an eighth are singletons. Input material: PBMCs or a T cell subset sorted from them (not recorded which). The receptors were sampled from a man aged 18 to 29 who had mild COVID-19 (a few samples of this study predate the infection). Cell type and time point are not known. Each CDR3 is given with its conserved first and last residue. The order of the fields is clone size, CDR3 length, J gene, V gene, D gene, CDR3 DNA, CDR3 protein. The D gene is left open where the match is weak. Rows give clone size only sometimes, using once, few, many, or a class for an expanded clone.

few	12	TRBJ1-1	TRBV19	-	TGTGCCAGAGGGAACATGAACACTGAAGCTTTCTTT	CARGNMNTEAFF
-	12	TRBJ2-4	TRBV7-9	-	TGTGCCAGCAGCTTAGACAGGCACATTCAGTACTTC	CASSLDRHIQYF
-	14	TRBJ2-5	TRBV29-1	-	TGCAGCGTTCCAGAGGGGCAGGGACAAGAGACCCAGTACTTC	CSVPEGQGQETQYF
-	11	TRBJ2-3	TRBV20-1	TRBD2	TGCAGTGCTACGACTAGCTTCACGCAGTATTTT	CSATTSFTQYF
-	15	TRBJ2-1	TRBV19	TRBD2	TGTGCCAGTCGGCTAGCGGGGGGGCATGGCAATGAGCAGTTCTTC	CASRLAGGHGNEQFF
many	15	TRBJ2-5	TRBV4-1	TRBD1	TGCGCCAGCAGCCCTTCAGGACAGGGGGCAAAGACCCAGTACTTC	CASSPSGQGAKTQYF
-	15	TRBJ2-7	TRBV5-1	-	TGCGCCAGCAGCTTTGTAGGCGGACCTCTCTACGAGCAGTACTTC	CASSFVGGPLYEQYF
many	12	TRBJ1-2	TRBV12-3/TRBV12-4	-	TGTGCCAGCAGTTTATTTAACTATGGCTACACCTTC	CASSLFNYGYTF
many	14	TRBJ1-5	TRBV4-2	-	TGTGCCAGCAGCCAAGGCTCTAGCAATCAGCCCCAGCATTTT	CASSQGSSNQPQHF
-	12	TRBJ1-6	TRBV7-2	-	TGTGCCAGCAGCATCAGGAATTCACCCCTCCACTTT	CASSIRNSPLHF